This TCR beta chain came from a study of response to subunit inactivated influenza vaccine. Via MiXCR, TCRdb re-called the RT-PCR reads, giving one row per CDR3 protein. Of about 540,000 distinct CDR3 sequences in the sample, under 30% were seen once. Germline V lookup: CDR1 SEHNR, CDR2 FQNEAQ (reference sequence). The CDR3 covers 12 residues. V was pared by 1 base and J by 9 bases, with 10 bases between. This clonotype occurred a few times. A further study also used this sample, focusing on T cells expressing NK-cell markers. That investigation notes: The authors generated TCR beta cDNA through 5'RACE template switching with UMIs. Sequencing of TCR beta repertoires drew on sorted CD3+CD56+NKG2C+, CD3+CD56+NKG2C- and CD3+CD56-NKG2C+ T cells. Sequenced donors, eight in total, included seven who were HCMV-seropositive and one who was seronegative.

Sequenced material: CD4+ T cells sorted from PBMCs, taken 11 to 12 days after vaccination. The chain joins TRBV7-9 to TRBJ2-7; tentative D call: TRBD1 (5 bases). The sequence was obtained from a man aged 50-59 years who received an inactivated influenza vaccine. The CDR3 DNA reads as TGTGCCAGCAGCTTAGGCAGGGCCGGGCAGTACTTC. Its protein is CASSLGRAGQYF.